The 2 T cell receptor beta chains below all came from one sample that was sequenced in a study of beta chain features in type 1 diabetes. Sequenced material consisted of expressed TCRB transcripts (all of the isolated RNA was reverse transcribed). Libraries were prepared by immunoSEQ multiplex PCR; TCRdb keeps only in-frame clonotypes and omits some of them. The sample holds under 450,000 clones, roughly 15% seen once. The source material was naive CD4+ T cells from blood. Receptors originate from a woman younger than 35 in good health.

The chain carries TRBV25-1 and TRBJ2-1; 9 bases line up with TRBD1. The germline gives CDR1 MGHDK, CDR2 SYGVNS. After removal of 0 bases from V and 8 bases from J, the junction contained 11 bases not matched to a gene. The CDR3 runs to 17 residues. Here the CDR3 DNA reads TGTGCCAGCAGTGAATACACCGGGACAGGGCGTTTGGATGAGCAGTTCTTC. Translating it yields CASSEYTGTGRLDEQFF. Using reference TRBV25-1 and TRBJ2-1 for the parts outside the CDR3, the full variable domain is EADIYQTPRYLVIGTGKKITLECSQTMGHDKMYWYQQDPGMELHLIHYSYGVNSTEKGDLSSESTVSRIRTEHFPLTLESARPSHTSQYLCASSEYTGTGRLDEQFFGPGTRLTVL.

The chain combines TRBV7-9 with TRBJ2-2; tentative D call: TRBD1 (5 bases). CDR3 length equals 15 residues. V was clipped by 5 bases and J by 1 base, with 11 bases between them. Germline loops: CDR1 SEHNR, CDR2 FQNEAQ (reference sequence). CDR3 nucleotide sequence: TGTGCCAGCAGCCCACCCGACAGGAACACCGGGGAGCTGTTTTTT. The encoded protein is CASSPPDRNTGELFF.